Following are 28 T cell receptor beta chains from one sample sequenced in a study of cytomegalovirus exposure and HLA in healthy donors (dated by TCRdb to 2016 to 2017). Library preparation employed the immunoSEQ multiplex PCR assay. This is the immuneACCESS table as TCRdb keeps it, with only in-frame sequences that have V and J called. A part of the clones is gone; compared with another copy, unresolved V genes explain less than half, and the rest is unexplained. The sample has 150,000 to 200,000 clones on record, just under 90% of them singletons. The ten largest clonotypes hold 4% to 4.5% of the sample. The sequenced sample was PBMCs. These receptors were taken from a man aged 18 to 30 in good health and CMV-seropositive.

The chain combines TRBV5-4 with TRBJ2-1, with 14 bases fitting TRBD2. CDR1 is SGHNT and CDR2 is YYREEE in the germline V gene (reference sequence). CDR3 size: 15 residues. V gave up 3 bases and J gave up 7 bases; unmatched junction bases: 3. CDR3 amino acids: CASSSGLAGVNEQFF. The CDR3, as DNA: TGTGCCAGCAGCTCGGGACTAGCGGGAGTAAATGAGCAGTTCTTC.

The chain links TRBV2 to TRBJ1-1; D unresolved. Germline loops: CDR1 SNHLY, CDR2 FYNNEI. The CDR3 has 11 amino acids. With 7 bases removed from V and 0 bases from J, the gap between germline ends came to 3 bases. CDR3 nucleotides: TGTGCCAGCATTATGAACACTGAAGCTTTCTTT. It specifies CASIMNTEAFF.

The chain links TRBV9 to TRBJ1-5; the D is unclear. V lost 0 bases and J 3 bases, leaving 10 bases between the germline ends. Germline CDR1 is SGDLS and CDR2 is YYNGEE. CDR3 length: 15 amino acids. CDR3 sequence reads: CASSVGSQFNQPQHF. The CDR3, as DNA: TGTGCCAGCAGCGTAGGATCACAGTTCAATCAGCCCCAGCATTTT. The full variable domain, its missing parts supplied by reference TRBV9 and TRBJ1-5, is DSGVTQTPKHLITATGQRVTLRCSPRSGDLSVYWYQQSLDQGLQFLIQYYNGEERAKGNILERFSAQQFPDLHSELNLSSLELGDSALYFCASSVGSQFNQPQHFGDGTRLSIL.

The gene calls are TRBV7-8 and TRBJ2-7; 12 positions agree with TRBD1. V gave up 6 bases and J gave up 4 bases; unmatched junction bases: 7. The germline V gene has CDR1 SGHVS and CDR2 FQNEAQ. This CDR3 contains 15 residues. The CDR3 region is CASSHPGQGAYEQYF. In nucleotides, the CDR3 is TGTGCCAGCAGTCATCCGGGACAGGGGGCTTACGAGCAGTACTTC.

This chain joins TRBV7-9 and TRBJ2-3; D possibly corresponds to TRBD1 (5 bases). Germline V lookup: CDR1 SEHNR, CDR2 FQNEAQ (reference sequence). V dropped 7 bases and J dropped 1 base, with 9 bases sitting between them. This CDR3 has 13 amino acids. CDR3 sequence reads: CASTLQGTDTQYF. CDR3 DNA sequence: TGTGCCAGCACCCTACAGGGCACAGATACGCAGTATTTT.

The chain couples TRBV19 to TRBJ1-5; 8 bases match TRBD1. Germline V CDR1 and CDR2: LNHDA, SQIVND (reference sequence). The trim removed 1 base at V and 1 base at J, leaving 6 bases unmatched. This CDR3 is 17 amino acids long. Here the CDR3 DNA reads TGTGCCAGTAGTATAGGGTACAGGGGGAAAAGCAATCAGCCCCAGCATTTT. Residues: CASSIGYRGKSNQPQHF.

V and J are TRBV9 and TRBJ2-1, with 10 bases aligning to TRBD2. The trim removed 3 bases at V and 4 bases at J, leaving 7 bases unmatched. The CDR3 loop spans 16 amino acids. The V gene's germline CDR1 is SGDLS and CDR2 YYNGEE. The chain's CDR3 is CASSAKGLAVYNEQFF. The DNA of the CDR3 is TGTGCCAGCAGCGCTAAAGGACTAGCGGTATACAATGAGCAGTTCTTC.

V is TRBV6-1 and J is TRBJ1-4; D is ambiguous. There are 14 residues in the CDR3. Trimming took off 6 bases at V and 6 bases at J, with 14 bases between the two ends. Germline V gives CDR1 MNHNS, CDR2 SASEGT. For the CDR3, the DNA is TGTGCCAGCAGCCCGGTCCAACGGGATGAAAAACTGTTTTTT. It codes for CASSPVQRDEKLFF.

This clone was observed a single time. This chain joins TRBV5-4 and TRBJ2-3; 11 bases line up with TRBD2. Losses at the gene ends were 4 bases for V and 1 base for J; bases not matched to a gene: 2. CDR3 length: 15 residues. From germline, CDR1 is SGHNT and CDR2 YYREEE (reference sequence). This chain's CDR3 is CASSMGLAGTDTQYF. The CDR3, as DNA: TGTGCCAGCAGCATGGGACTAGCGGGCACAGATACGCAGTATTTT. The entire variable domain, with the rest obtained from reference TRBV5-4 and TRBJ2-3, is as follows: ETGVTQSPTHLIKTRGQQVTLRCSSQSGHNTVSWYQQALGQGPQFIFQYYREEENGRGNFPPRFSGLQFPNYSSELNVNALELDDSALYLCASSMGLAGTDTQYFGPGTRLTVL.

The CDR3 nucleotides read TGTGCCAGCAGCTCTAGCGGGAAGTACACCGGGGAGCTGTTTTTT. This encodes CASSSSGKYTGELFF. The V gene is TRBV7-9, the J gene TRBJ2-2; 9 bases match TRBD2. The CDR3 loop spans 15 amino acids. Germline CDR1 and CDR2: SEHNR and FQNEAQ (reference sequence). V dropped 4 bases and J dropped 3; count of bases not matched to a gene: 3.

V usage is TRBV27 and J usage is TRBJ2-3, with TRBD2 as a possible D gene (6 bases). The CDR3 has 16 amino acids. The V gene lost 0 bases and the J gene lost 6 bases, with 16 bases spanning the gap. CDR1 and CDR2 (germline): MNHEY, SMNVEV (reference sequence). The CDR3 coding sequence is TGTGCCAGCAGTTTATCGGGGGGAAGATTTTCGGATACGCAGTATTTT. Protein: CASSLSGGRFSDTQYF.

This chain links TRBV30 with TRBJ1-1; tentative D call: TRBD1 (6 bases). This CDR3 region has 15 residues. The germline CDR1 and CDR2 sequences are GTSNPN and SVGIG (reference sequence). V was cut by 0 bases and J by 0 bases, with 11 bases left in between. CDR3 bases: TGTGCCTGGAGTGTACGGGGACATATGAACACTGAAGCTTTCTTT. It is translated as CAWSVRGHMNTEAFF.

The chain employs TRBV29-1 and TRBJ2-7, with D perhaps matching TRBD2 (6 bases). Germline loops: CDR1 SQVTM, CDR2 ANQGSEA. V lost 8 bases and J 1 base, leaving 12 bases between the germline ends. The CDR3 spans 12 residues. The CDR3 loop is CSFRRESYEQYF. The CDR3 coding sequence is TGCAGCTTCAGGAGGGAGTCCTACGAGCAGTACTTC.

V gene TRBV6-1 combines with J gene TRBJ1-1; no firm D call. Germline lookup yields CDR1 MNHNS and CDR2 SASEGT. V lost 4 bases, J lost 5 bases, and 14 bases lay in between. There are 14 residues in the CDR3. The CDR3 spells CASSVGNAGTEAFF. The CDR3 DNA reads TGTGCCAGCAGTGTCGGGAACGCGGGGACTGAAGCTTTCTTT.

The V gene is TRBV25-1, the J gene TRBJ2-6, with TRBD2 matching 7 bases. Unmatched junction bases numbered 5, after V lost 5 bases and J lost 4 bases. Per the germline V gene, CDR1 is MGHDK and CDR2 is SYGVNS. This CDR3 contains 15 residues. The CDR3 protein is CASSPGGTGANVLTF. The CDR3 region has the DNA TGTGCCAGCAGTCCCGGGGGGACCGGGGCCAACGTCCTGACTTTC.

The chain couples TRBV19 to TRBJ2-5; 7 nucleotides match TRBD1. Trimming cost V 7 bases and J 3 bases; bases outside gene matches: 8. Germline CDR1 and CDR2: LNHDA and SQIVND (reference sequence). The CDR3 length is 14 residues. CDR3 protein: CASNPGQREETQYF. CDR3 in DNA: TGTGCCAGTAATCCGGGACAGAGAGAAGAGACCCAGTACTTC.

The chain is built from TRBV5-1 and TRBJ2-7; possible D gene TRBD2, 6 bases. Germline CDR1 SGHRS, CDR2 YFSETQ. V lost 5 bases, J lost 0 bases, and 15 bases lay in between. CDR3 length: 15 residues. The CDR3 DNA sequence: TGCGCCAGCAGGACTTATAGCGGATCCTCCTACGAGCAGTACTTC. It codes for CASRTYSGSSYEQYF.

This chain uses TRBV15 with TRBJ1-1, with D possibly matching TRBD1 (6 bases). The CDR3 is 13 amino acids. V was cut by 1 base and J by 3 bases, with 6 bases left in between. Germline lookup yields CDR1 LNHNV and CDR2 YYDKDF (reference sequence). The CDR3 loop is CATSRGTDTEAFF. CDR3 in DNA: TGTGCCACCAGCAGAGGGACAGACACTGAAGCTTTCTTT. Combining the CDR3 with reference TRBV15 and TRBJ1-1 gives the whole variable domain DAMVIQNPRYQVTQFGKPVTLSCSQTLNHNVMYWYQQKSSQAPKLLFHYYDKDFNNEADTPDNFQSRRPNTSFCFLDIRSPGLGDTAMYLCATSRGTDTEAFFGQGTRLTVV.

The chain couples TRBV6-6 to TRBJ2-7; 14 bases are shared with TRBD2. Germline values: CDR1 MNHNY, CDR2 SVGAGI (reference sequence). The CDR3 totals 16 residues. With 2 bases clipped from V and 2 bases from J, the junction kept 2 bases outside the gene matches. The CDR3 sequence is CASSYPGLAGAYEQYF. The CDR3 DNA reads as TGTGCCAGCAGTTACCCGGGACTAGCGGGGGCCTACGAGCAGTACTTC.

V and J are TRBV7-2 and TRBJ2-2; 7 bases are shared with TRBD1. This CDR3 contains 15 residues. V trimming: 3 bases; J trimming: 4 bases; junction bases outside the gene matches: 5. Germline lookup yields CDR1 SGHTA and CDR2 FQGNSA. The CDR3 bases are TGTGCCAGCAGCTTGACAGGGTCGGGCACCGGGGAGCTGTTTTTT. Protein product: CASSLTGSGTGELFF.

Regarding this clone: At one end, the junction sequence differs from germline, possibly due to a read error. The rearrangement uses TRBV5-1 and TRBJ1-3, with D possibly TRBD1 on 6 matching bases. The CDR3 has 15 residues. CDR1 and CDR2 from the germline V gene are SGHRS and YFSETQ. The CDR3, as DNA: TGCGCCAGCAGCTTGGCCACAGGGTTGGGAAACACTATATATTTT. Its translation: CASSLATGLGNTIYF.

The chain joins TRBV7-8 to TRBJ2-7; 11 bases are a match to TRBD2. Germline trimming cut 5 bases from V and 0 bases from J; bases unmatched to any gene: 6. The length of the CDR3 is 16 residues. Germline V gene data show CDR1 as SGHVS and CDR2 as FQNEAQ. The DNA of the CDR3 is TGTGCCAGCAGCGGACATAGCGGGAGGGCCTCCTACGAGCAGTACTTC. It translates to CASSGHSGRASYEQYF.

The chain has TRBV2 and TRBJ1-2; D may be TRBD1 (6 bases). The length of the CDR3 is 15 residues. Trimming left V 0 bases short and J 4 bases short, with 12 bases between. Germline values: CDR1 SNHLY, CDR2 FYNNEI. CDR3 bases: TGTGCCAGCAGTGAAGCCTTGGCAGGGGTCTATGGCTACACCTTC. Translating it yields CASSEALAGVYGYTF.

This sequence joins TRBV15 and TRBJ1-4; TRBD1 aligns across 7 bases. Trimming took 1 base from V and 8 from J; bases not matched to a gene: 10. There are 16 residues in the CDR3. CDR1 and CDR2 from the germline V gene are LNHNV and YYDKDF (reference sequence). DNA of the CDR3: TGTGCCACCAGCAGAGGCCTACAGGGGCTGAAGGAAAAACTGTTTTTT. Its translation is CATSRGLQGLKEKLFF. The full variable domain, its missing parts supplied by reference TRBV15 and TRBJ1-4, is DAMVIQNPRYQVTQFGKPVTLSCSQTLNHNVMYWYQQKSSQAPKLLFHYYDKDFNNEADTPDNFQSRRPNTSFCFLDIRSPGLGDTAMYLCATSRGLQGLKEKLFFGSGTQLSVL.

The V and J genes are TRBV18 and TRBJ2-2; possibly TRBD2 for D (5 bases). The CDR3 has 13 amino acids. The germline V gene has CDR1 KGHSH and CDR2 LQKENI. Trimming shortened V by 3 bases and J by 5 bases, and 7 bases separated the two germline ends. Here the CDR3 DNA reads TGTGCCAGCTCACCCTCGGGAACCGGGGAGCTGTTTTTT. It encodes CASSPSGTGELFF.

The genes are TRBV9 and TRBJ2-2, with 12 nucleotides matching TRBD1. This CDR3 is 17 amino acids long. CDR1 is SGDLS and CDR2 is YYNGEE in the germline V gene. With V trimmed by 0 bases and J by 4 bases, 4 bases remained unmatched. The DNA of the CDR3 is TGTGCCAGCAGCGTAGGGGACAGGGGGCGTGGCACCGGGGAGCTGTTTTTT. This gives the protein CASSVGDRGRGTGELFF.

The chain links TRBV5-1 to TRBJ2-7; 8 nucleotides match TRBD1. This CDR3 has 19 residues. Germline V CDR1 and CDR2: SGHRS, YFSETQ. J lost 2 bases, V lost 7 bases, and 23 bases had no gene match. The CDR3 reads CASPCPRGPYSGQPYEQYF. As DNA, the CDR3 is TGCGCCAGCCCCTGCCCCAGGGGGCCGTATAGCGGCCAACCCTACGAGCAGTACTTC.

The chain carries TRBV4-1 and TRBJ2-3; 8 nucleotides agree with TRBD2. The CDR3 is made up of 14 amino acids. J lost 1 base, V lost 9 bases, and 6 bases had no gene match. Germline V lookup: CDR1 MGHRA, CDR2 YSYEKL. The DNA for the CDR3 is TGCGCCAGTTCCCCGGGGGGGGGCACAGATACGCAGTATTTT. It translates to CASSPGGGTDTQYF.